The entry below gives a single T cell receptor beta chain sequence along with its context. The entry originates in a study of blood T cell repertoires in COVID-19. Study-level background: From T cells, B-cell-depleted T cells, or PBMCs came the material, which was cDNA or gDNA.

Germline V gives CDR1 SEHNR, CDR2 FQNEAQ (reference sequence). The V end lost 3 bases, the J end lost 0 bases, and 13 bases lay between the germline ends. This CDR3 comprises 16 residues. Authors' methods: Amplifying reference gene primers gave estimates of nucleated cell counts. Using immunoSEQ multiplex PCR, the repertoire was profiled, and TCRdb retains in-frame clones only, with some absent. That table supplies the V and J calls and clone size; D and trimming were determined from the DNA. Among 300,000 or so clones listed, around nine tenths were seen once. Sequenced sample: peripheral blood. The TCR sequence derives from a man between 65 and 85 years old with acute or convalescent COVID-19. The chain carries TRBV7-9 and TRBJ2-3; possibly TRBD1 for D (6 bases). CDR3 sequence reads: CASSFQGTTSTDTQYF. CDR3 DNA sequence: TGTGCCAGCAGCTTTCAGGGGACAACTAGCACAGATACGCAGTATTTT. The full variable domain, in which reference TRBV7-9 and TRBJ2-3 provide the parts outside the CDR3, is DTGVSQNPRHKITKRGQNVTFRCDPISEHNRLYWYRQTLGQGPEFLTYFQNEAQLEKSRLLSDRFSAERPKGSFSTLEIQRTEQGDSAMYLCASSFQGTTSTDTQYFGPGTRLTVL.